These T cell receptor beta chains were read from a single sample in a study of CD8+ T cells in alopecia areata. This table comes from immunoSEQ multiplex PCR, and its TCRdb copy is limited to in-frame clones, with some not included. The sample contains about 130,000 clones, roughly 54% of which appear only once. The starting material was CD8+ T cells sorted from blood, obtained at week 4, from a patient treated with tofacitinib. These TCRs come from a human donor with alopecia areata. The CDR3 runs from the conserved cysteine through the conserved F or W. Fields, in order: CDR3 DNA, CDR3 protein, V gene, clone size, D gene, J gene. D genes are given only for firm matches. A clone size is listed for some rows: how often the clone was seen (once, few, many), or a class if it is expanded.

cdr3_nt: TGTGCCAGCAGCTCATCCGCCCGGACAGCTGAAGCTTTCTTT; cdr3_aa: CASSSSARTAEAFF; v_call: TRBV7-8; clone_size: -; d_call: -; j_call: TRBJ1-1
cdr3_nt: TGTGCCAGCACCCCCCTGGTGAAGAACTCTGAAGCTTTCTTT; cdr3_aa: CASTPLVKNSEAFF; v_call: TRBV11-2; clone_size: -; d_call: -; j_call: TRBJ1-1
cdr3_nt: TGTGCCAGCAGTTACCATCACCCCACTGAAGCTTTCTTT; cdr3_aa: CASSYHHPTEAFF; v_call: TRBV6-4; clone_size: -; d_call: -; j_call: TRBJ1-1
cdr3_nt: TGCGCCAGCAGCCAAGGACAGGGTGAAGGCTACGAGCAGTACTTC; cdr3_aa: CASSQGQGEGYEQYF; v_call: TRBV4-1; clone_size: few; d_call: TRBD1; j_call: TRBJ2-7
cdr3_nt: TGTGCCAGCAGCCAACCCGGACTGGAACTGCCTATCTTT; cdr3_aa: CASSQPGLELPIF; v_call: TRBV4-2; clone_size: few; d_call: -; j_call: TRBJ1-1
cdr3_nt: TGTGCCAGCAGCGACCCCCAGGGACCCGCGAGGGGGTACGAGCAGTACTTC; cdr3_aa: CASSDPQGPARGYEQYF; v_call: TRBV9; clone_size: -; d_call: -; j_call: TRBJ2-7
cdr3_nt: TGTGCCAGCAGCTTAGACGGATTCAATCAGCCCCAGCATTTT; cdr3_aa: CASSLDGFNQPQHF; v_call: TRBV7-9; clone_size: -; d_call: -; j_call: TRBJ1-5
cdr3_nt: TGTGCCAGCAGCTTTTCTAGCGGGGGGCGGGATACGCAGTATTTT; cdr3_aa: CASSFSSGGRDTQYF; v_call: TRBV5-6; clone_size: -; d_call: TRBD2; j_call: TRBJ2-3
cdr3_nt: TGTGCCAGCAGCCCCGGGACTAGCTCCTACAATGAGCAGTTCTTC; cdr3_aa: CASSPGTSSYNEQFF; v_call: TRBV5-4; clone_size: -; d_call: TRBD2; j_call: TRBJ2-1
cdr3_nt: TGTGCCAGCAGTGAAGGGTCCGCCAATCAGCCCCAGCATTTT; cdr3_aa: CASSEGSANQPQHF; v_call: TRBV25-1; clone_size: -; d_call: -; j_call: TRBJ1-5
cdr3_nt: TGTGCCTGGAGTCCGCTCGGCGGTACGAACACTGAAGCTTTCTTT; cdr3_aa: CAWSPLGGTNTEAFF; v_call: TRBV30; clone_size: -; d_call: -; j_call: TRBJ1-1
cdr3_nt: TGCAGCGTCGCGTTTAGTGGGATGAACACTGAAGCTTTCTTT; cdr3_aa: CSVAFSGMNTEAFF; v_call: TRBV29-1; clone_size: few; d_call: -; j_call: TRBJ1-1
cdr3_nt: TGTGCCAGCAGCGAGGGGGGCGGCTACGAGCAGTACTTC; cdr3_aa: CASSEGGGYEQYF; v_call: TRBV9; clone_size: few; d_call: -; j_call: TRBJ2-7
cdr3_nt: TGCAGCGTTGATCCGCAGGACGGGTATGGCTACACCTTC; cdr3_aa: CSVDPQDGYGYTF; v_call: TRBV29-1; clone_size: -; d_call: -; j_call: TRBJ1-2
cdr3_nt: TGTGCCAGTAGTATAGGAGCGGGGTGGACAGATACGCAGTATTTT; cdr3_aa: CASSIGAGWTDTQYF; v_call: TRBV19; clone_size: many; d_call: TRBD2; j_call: TRBJ2-3
cdr3_nt: TGTGCCTGGAGTGAACAGGCTGGAGGCTACACCTTC; cdr3_aa: CAWSEQAGGYTF; v_call: TRBV30; clone_size: few; d_call: -; j_call: TRBJ1-2
cdr3_nt: TGTGCCAGCAGTCACCGGGGGCCCCACTATGGCTACACCTTC; cdr3_aa: CASSHRGPHYGYTF; v_call: TRBV27; clone_size: few; d_call: -; j_call: TRBJ1-2
cdr3_nt: TGTGCCACCAGCCTCGACAGGGGGCTAGGCAATGAGCAGTTCTTC; cdr3_aa: CATSLDRGLGNEQFF; v_call: TRBV15; clone_size: -; d_call: TRBD1; j_call: TRBJ2-1
cdr3_nt: TGTGCCAGCAGGGGGAGGGAAGAGACCCAGTACTTC; cdr3_aa: CASRGREETQYF; v_call: TRBV2; clone_size: -; d_call: TRBD2; j_call: TRBJ2-5
cdr3_nt: TGTGCCACCAGCATGGACAGGGCGTACGAGCAGTACTTC; cdr3_aa: CATSMDRAYEQYF; v_call: TRBV15; clone_size: -; d_call: TRBD1; j_call: TRBJ2-7
cdr3_nt: TGCGCCAGCAGCTTGGAGGCAGGGGTGAATCAGCCCCAGCATTTT; cdr3_aa: CASSLEAGVNQPQHF; v_call: TRBV5-1; clone_size: few; d_call: -; j_call: TRBJ1-5
cdr3_nt: TGTGCCAGCAGCTTGGAGGGGGCGGCCTACAATGAGCAGTTCTTC; cdr3_aa: CASSLEGAAYNEQFF; v_call: TRBV5-4; clone_size: -; d_call: TRBD1; j_call: TRBJ2-1
cdr3_nt: TGTGCCAGCAGTAGGACTAGCGAATATTCAGAGACCCAGTACTTC; cdr3_aa: CASSRTSEYSETQYF; v_call: TRBV6-5; clone_size: -; d_call: TRBD2; j_call: TRBJ2-5
cdr3_nt: TGCGCCAGCAGCTTGGACGAGGCGTTTAACCCCTACGAGCAGTACTTC; cdr3_aa: CASSLDEAFNPYEQYF; v_call: TRBV5-1; clone_size: once; d_call: -; j_call: TRBJ2-7
cdr3_nt: TGTGCCAGCAGTGAAGGGTTACTGATCTATGGCTACACCTTC; cdr3_aa: CASSEGLLIYGYTF; v_call: TRBV2; clone_size: -; d_call: -; j_call: TRBJ1-2
cdr3_nt: TGTGCCAGCAGCGGGACTAGCGGGGGGGTTAATGAGCAGTTCTTC; cdr3_aa: CASSGTSGGVNEQFF; v_call: TRBV9; clone_size: -; d_call: TRBD2; j_call: TRBJ2-1
cdr3_nt: TGTGCCATCAGTGAGGGGCAGCCCAATCAGCCCCAGCATTTT; cdr3_aa: CAISEGQPNQPQHF; v_call: TRBV10-3; clone_size: few; d_call: -; j_call: TRBJ1-5
cdr3_nt: TGTGCCTGGAGTCTGGTACAGACCTACGAGCAGTACTTC; cdr3_aa: CAWSLVQTYEQYF; v_call: TRBV30; clone_size: few; d_call: -; j_call: TRBJ2-7
cdr3_nt: TGTGCTAGCAGCTTAGGGTTCTCCTACGAGCAGTACTTC; cdr3_aa: CASSLGFSYEQYF; v_call: TRBV7-7; clone_size: once; d_call: -; j_call: TRBJ2-7
cdr3_nt: TGTGCCAGCAGCCGGATGACAGGGAACTATGGCTACACCTTC; cdr3_aa: CASSRMTGNYGYTF; v_call: TRBV6-5; clone_size: -; d_call: TRBD1; j_call: TRBJ1-2
cdr3_nt: TGTGCCAGCTTACAGGCCGGGACAGGGAACGGCTACACCTTC; cdr3_aa: CASLQAGTGNGYTF; v_call: TRBV7-9; clone_size: many; d_call: TRBD1; j_call: TRBJ1-2